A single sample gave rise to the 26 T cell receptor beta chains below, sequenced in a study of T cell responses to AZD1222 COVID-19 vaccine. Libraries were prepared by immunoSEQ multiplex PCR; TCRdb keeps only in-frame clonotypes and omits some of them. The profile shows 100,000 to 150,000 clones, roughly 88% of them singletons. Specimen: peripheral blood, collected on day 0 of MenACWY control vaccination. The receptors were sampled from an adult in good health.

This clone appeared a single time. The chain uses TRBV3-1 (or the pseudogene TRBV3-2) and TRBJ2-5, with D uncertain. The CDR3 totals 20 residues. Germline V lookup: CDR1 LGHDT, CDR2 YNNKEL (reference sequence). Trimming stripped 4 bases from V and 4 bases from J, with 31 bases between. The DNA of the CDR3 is TGTGCCAGCAGCCTCGGTCCCCCCCGCCGAGACGTGTCAAGAGCAGAGACCCAGTACTTC. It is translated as CASSLGPPRRDVSRAETQYF.

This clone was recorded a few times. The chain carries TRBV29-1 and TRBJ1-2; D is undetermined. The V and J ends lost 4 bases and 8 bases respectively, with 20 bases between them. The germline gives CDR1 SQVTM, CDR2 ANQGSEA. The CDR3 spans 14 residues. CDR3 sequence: CSVGVQARNGGYTF. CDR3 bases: TGCAGCGTTGGGGTTCAGGCGAGAAATGGCGGCTACACCTTC.

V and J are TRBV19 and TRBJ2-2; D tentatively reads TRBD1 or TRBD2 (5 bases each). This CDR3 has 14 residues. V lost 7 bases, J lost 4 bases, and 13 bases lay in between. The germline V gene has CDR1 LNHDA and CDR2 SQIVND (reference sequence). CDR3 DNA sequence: TGTGCCAGTAAGAAGGGACCCAGCACCGGGGAGCTGTTTTTT. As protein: CASKKGPSTGELFF.

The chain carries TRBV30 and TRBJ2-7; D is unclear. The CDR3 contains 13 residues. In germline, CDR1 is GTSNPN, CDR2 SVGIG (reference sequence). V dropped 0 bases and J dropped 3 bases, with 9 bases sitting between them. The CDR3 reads CAWSVSSNYEQYF. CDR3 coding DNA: TGTGCCTGGAGTGTCAGTAGCAACTACGAGCAGTACTTC.

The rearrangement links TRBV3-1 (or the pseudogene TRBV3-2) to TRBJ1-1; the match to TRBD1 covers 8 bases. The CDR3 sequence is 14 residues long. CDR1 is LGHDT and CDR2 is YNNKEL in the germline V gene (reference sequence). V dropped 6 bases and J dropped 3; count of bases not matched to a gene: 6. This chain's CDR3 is CASSATGGDTEAFF. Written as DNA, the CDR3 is TGTGCCAGCAGTGCAACAGGGGGGGACACTGAAGCTTTCTTT.

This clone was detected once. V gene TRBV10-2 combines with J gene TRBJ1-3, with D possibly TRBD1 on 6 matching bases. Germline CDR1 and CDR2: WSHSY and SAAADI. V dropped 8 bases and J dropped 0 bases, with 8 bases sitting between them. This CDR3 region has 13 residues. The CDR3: CASQDSSGNTIYF. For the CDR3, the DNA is TGCGCCAGCCAGGACAGCTCTGGAAACACCATATATTTT.

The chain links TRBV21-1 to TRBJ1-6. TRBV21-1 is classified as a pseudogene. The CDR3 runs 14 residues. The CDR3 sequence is CASSSSSYNSPLHF. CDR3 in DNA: TGTGCCAGCAGTTCTAGCTCCTATAATTCACCCCTCCACTTT.

The DNA for the CDR3 is TGTGCCAGCAGTTACTCGAGGCAGGGGAAAGAGACCCAGTACTTC. Translation gives CASSYSRQGKETQYF. This chain connects TRBV6-5 to TRBJ2-5; D may be TRBD1 (6 bases). The germline CDR1 and CDR2 sequences are MNHEY and SVGAGI. V shed 0 bases and J shed 3 bases, with 11 bases lying between them. This CDR3 comprises 15 residues.

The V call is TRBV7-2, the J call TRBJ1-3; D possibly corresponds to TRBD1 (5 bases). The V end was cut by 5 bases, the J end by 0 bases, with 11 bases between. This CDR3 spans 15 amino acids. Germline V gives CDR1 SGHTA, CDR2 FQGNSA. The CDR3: CASSAQVHSGNTIYF. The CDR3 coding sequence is TGTGCCAGCAGCGCACAGGTCCACTCTGGAAACACCATATATTTT.

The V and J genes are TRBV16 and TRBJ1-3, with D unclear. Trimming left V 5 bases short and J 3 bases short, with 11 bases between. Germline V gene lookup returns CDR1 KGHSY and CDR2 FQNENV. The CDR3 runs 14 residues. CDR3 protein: CASSVLGIGNTIYF. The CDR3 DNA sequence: TGTGCCAGCAGCGTTCTGGGAATTGGAAACACCATATATTTT.

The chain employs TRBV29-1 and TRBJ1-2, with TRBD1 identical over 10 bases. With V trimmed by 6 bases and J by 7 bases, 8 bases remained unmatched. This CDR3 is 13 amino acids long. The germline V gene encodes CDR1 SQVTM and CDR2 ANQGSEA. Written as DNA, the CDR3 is TGCAGCGTGCGGACAGGGGGATCCGTTGGCTACACCTTC. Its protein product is CSVRTGGSVGYTF.

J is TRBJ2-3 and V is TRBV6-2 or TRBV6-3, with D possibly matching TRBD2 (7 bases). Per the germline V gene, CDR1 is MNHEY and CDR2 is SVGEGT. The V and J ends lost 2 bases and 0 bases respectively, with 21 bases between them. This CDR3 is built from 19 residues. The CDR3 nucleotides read TGTGCCAGCAGTTACCCCCTCAATCGGGGAGGGGGGAGCACAGATACGCAGTATTTT. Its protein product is CASSYPLNRGGGSTDTQYF.

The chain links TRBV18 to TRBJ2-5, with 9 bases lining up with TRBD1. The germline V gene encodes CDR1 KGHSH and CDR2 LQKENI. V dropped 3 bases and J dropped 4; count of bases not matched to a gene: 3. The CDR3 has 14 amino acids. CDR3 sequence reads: CASSPGQGGETQYF. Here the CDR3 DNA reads TGTGCCAGCTCACCGGGACAGGGTGGAGAGACCCAGTACTTC.

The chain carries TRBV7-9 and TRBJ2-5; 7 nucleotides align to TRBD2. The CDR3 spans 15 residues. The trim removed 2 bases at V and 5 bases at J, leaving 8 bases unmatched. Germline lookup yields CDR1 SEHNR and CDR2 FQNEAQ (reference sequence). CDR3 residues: CASSLKGSGGETQYF. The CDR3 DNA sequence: TGTGCCAGCAGCTTAAAAGGTTCGGGGGGTGAGACCCAGTACTTC.

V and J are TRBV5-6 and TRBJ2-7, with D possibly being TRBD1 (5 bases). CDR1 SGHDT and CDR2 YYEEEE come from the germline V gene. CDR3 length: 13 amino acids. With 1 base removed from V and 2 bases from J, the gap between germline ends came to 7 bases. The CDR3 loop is CASSLSGTYEQYV. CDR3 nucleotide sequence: TGTGCCAGCAGCTTGTCAGGGACCTACGAGCAGTACGTC.

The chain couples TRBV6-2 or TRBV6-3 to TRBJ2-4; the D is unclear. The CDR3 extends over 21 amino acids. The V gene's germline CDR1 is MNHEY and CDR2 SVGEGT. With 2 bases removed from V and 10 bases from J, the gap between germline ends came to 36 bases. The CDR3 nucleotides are TGTGCCAGCAGTTACCACCCCGGACCCACCAATTTTAACGCTGGAAAACGGATTCAGTACTTC. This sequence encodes CASSYHPGPTNFNAGKRIQYF.

CDR3: CASSLSARVGTEAFF. CDR3 coding DNA: TGTGCCAGCAGTTTATCTGCCAGGGTGGGGACTGAAGCTTTCTTT. The chain links TRBV28 to TRBJ1-1; D perhaps matches TRBD1 (5 bases). Per the germline V gene, CDR1 is MDHEN and CDR2 is SYDVKM. This CDR3 has 15 amino acids. V was cut by 1 base and J by 5 bases, with 14 bases left in between.

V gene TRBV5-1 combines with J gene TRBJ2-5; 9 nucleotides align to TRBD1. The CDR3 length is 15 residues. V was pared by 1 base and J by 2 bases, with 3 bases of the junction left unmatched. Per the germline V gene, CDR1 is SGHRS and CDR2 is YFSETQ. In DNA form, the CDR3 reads TGCGCCAGCAGCTTGCCCGGGACAGGGCAAGAGACCCAGTACTTC. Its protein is CASSLPGTGQETQYF.

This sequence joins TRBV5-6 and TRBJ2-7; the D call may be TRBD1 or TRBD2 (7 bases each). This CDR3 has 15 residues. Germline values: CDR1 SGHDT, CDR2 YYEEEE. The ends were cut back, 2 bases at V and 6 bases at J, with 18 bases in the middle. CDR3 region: CASSFSYSRGGEQYV. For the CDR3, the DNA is TGTGCCAGCAGCTTTTCCTACTCCAGGGGGGGCGAGCAGTACGTC.

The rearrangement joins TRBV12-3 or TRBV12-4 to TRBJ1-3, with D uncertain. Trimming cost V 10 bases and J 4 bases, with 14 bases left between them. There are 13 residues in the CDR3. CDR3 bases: TGTGCCACCAGGACCCTTTTAGGAAACACCATATATTTT. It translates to CATRTLLGNTIYF.

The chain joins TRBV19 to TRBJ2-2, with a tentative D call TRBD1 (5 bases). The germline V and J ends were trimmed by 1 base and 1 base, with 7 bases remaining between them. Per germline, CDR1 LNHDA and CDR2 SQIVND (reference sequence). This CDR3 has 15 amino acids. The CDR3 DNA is TGTGCCAGTAGTATAGGACAGAAGAACACCGGGGAGCTGTTTTTT. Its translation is CASSIGQKNTGELFF.

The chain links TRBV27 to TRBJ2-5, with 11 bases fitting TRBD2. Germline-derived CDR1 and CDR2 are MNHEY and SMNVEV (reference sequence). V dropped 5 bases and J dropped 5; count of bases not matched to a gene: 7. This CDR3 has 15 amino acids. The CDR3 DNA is TGTGCCAGCAGTCGGGATCTAGCGGGAGGTGAGACCCAGTACTTC. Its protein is CASSRDLAGGETQYF.

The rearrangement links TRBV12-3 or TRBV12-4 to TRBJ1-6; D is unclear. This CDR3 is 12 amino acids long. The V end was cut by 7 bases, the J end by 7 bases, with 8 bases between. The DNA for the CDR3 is TGTGCCAGCACCACCTTCAATTCACCCCTCCACTTT. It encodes CASTTFNSPLHF.

In nucleotides, the CDR3 is TGTGCCAGCAGTTTGCGGCACCCACGGGGGTCCCAGTACTTC. Translated: CASSLRHPRGSQYF. The chain uses TRBV28 and TRBJ2-5, with D possibly being TRBD2 (6 bases). The V end was cut by 3 bases, the J end by 9 bases, with 17 bases between. The CDR3 has 14 amino acids. CDR1 and CDR2 (germline): MDHEN, SYDVKM.

For the CDR3, the DNA is TGTGCCAGCAGCCCTCCATCCCTTCGCGACGAGCAGTACTTC. Protein sequence: CASSPPSLRDEQYF. The chain combines TRBV3-1 (or the pseudogene TRBV3-2) with TRBJ2-7; D remains ambiguous. The V end was cut by 4 bases, the J end by 5 bases, with 15 bases between. CDR3 length equals 14 residues. Germline V gives CDR1 LGHDT, CDR2 YNNKEL (reference sequence).

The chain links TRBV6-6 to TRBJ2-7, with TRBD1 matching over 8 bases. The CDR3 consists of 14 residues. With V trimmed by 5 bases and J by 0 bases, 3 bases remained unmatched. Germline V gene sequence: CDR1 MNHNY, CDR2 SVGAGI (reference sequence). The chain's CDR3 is CASSQGALSYEQYF. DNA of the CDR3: TGTGCCAGCAGTCAGGGGGCCCTCTCCTACGAGCAGTACTTC.